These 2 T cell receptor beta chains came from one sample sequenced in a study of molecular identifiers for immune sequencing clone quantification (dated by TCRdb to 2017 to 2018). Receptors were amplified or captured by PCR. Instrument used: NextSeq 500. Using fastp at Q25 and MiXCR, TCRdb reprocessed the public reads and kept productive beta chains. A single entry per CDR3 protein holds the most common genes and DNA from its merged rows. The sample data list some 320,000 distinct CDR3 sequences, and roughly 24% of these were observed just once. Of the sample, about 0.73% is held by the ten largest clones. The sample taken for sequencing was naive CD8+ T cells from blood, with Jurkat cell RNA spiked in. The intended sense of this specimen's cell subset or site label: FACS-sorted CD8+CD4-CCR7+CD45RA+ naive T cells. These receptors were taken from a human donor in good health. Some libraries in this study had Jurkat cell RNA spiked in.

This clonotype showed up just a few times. CDR3: CASSILAGGWTGELFF. The CDR3 DNA reads as TGTGCCAGTAGTATTTTGGCGGGAGGTTGGACCGGGGAGCTGTTTTTT. The gene calls are TRBV19 and TRBJ2-2; TRBD2 matches at 8 bases. The germline V gene has CDR1 LNHDA and CDR2 SQIVND (reference sequence). V lost 3 bases and J lost 5; bases outside the gene matches: 8. The CDR3 totals 16 residues.

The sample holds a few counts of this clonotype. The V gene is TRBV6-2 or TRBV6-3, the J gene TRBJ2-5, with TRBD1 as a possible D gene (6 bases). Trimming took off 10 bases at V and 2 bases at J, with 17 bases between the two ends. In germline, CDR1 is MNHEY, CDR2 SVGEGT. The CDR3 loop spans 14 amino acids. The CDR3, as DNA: TGTGCCACGGAAGGGGGACACCGACAAGAGACCCAGTACTTC. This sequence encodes CATEGGHRQETQYF.